The source of this T cell receptor (beta chain) is a study of T cell changes during pregnancy in multiple sclerosis. The method was immunoSEQ multiplex PCR; TCRdb's version includes in-frame clones alone and lacks a portion of them. The data show 40,000 to 65,000 clones, almost 95% seen once. Germline CDR1 and CDR2: SNHLY and FYNNEI. The V end was cut by 2 bases, the J end by 3 bases, with 13 bases between. This CDR3 spans 15 amino acids. The receptor was derived from a female donor with multiple sclerosis, enrolled in a pregnancy study. This chain links TRBV2 with TRBJ1-2; tentatively, D is TRBD1 (5 bases). The sequencing used CD4+ T cells from peripheral blood mononuclear cells, collected in the third trimester of pregnancy. The CDR3 spells CASSEFPGGDYGYTF. The CDR3 DNA sequence: TGTGCCAGCAGTGAATTCCCGGGAGGGGACTATGGCTACACCTTC.